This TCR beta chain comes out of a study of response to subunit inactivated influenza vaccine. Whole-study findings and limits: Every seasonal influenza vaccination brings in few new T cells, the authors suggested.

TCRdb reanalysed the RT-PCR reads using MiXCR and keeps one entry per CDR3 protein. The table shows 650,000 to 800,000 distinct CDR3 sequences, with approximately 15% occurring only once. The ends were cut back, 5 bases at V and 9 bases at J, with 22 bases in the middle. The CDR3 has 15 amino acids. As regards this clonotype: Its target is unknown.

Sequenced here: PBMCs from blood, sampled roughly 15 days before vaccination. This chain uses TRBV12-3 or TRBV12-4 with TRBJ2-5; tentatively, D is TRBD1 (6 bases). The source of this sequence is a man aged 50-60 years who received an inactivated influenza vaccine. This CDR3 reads CASSTGTPEGESQYF. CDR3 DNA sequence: TGTGCCAGCAGTACCGGGACCCCCGAGGGGGAGTCCCAGTACTTC.